Each of the 26 T cell receptor beta chains below was sequenced from the same sample in a study of blood T cell repertoires in COVID-19. Measured with immunoSEQ multiplex PCR; TCRdb has only the in-frame clones, and not every one. The data show some 390,000 clones, 70% to 90% seen once. The sequenced sample was peripheral blood. These receptors were collected from a woman in her sixties with COVID-19, enrolled during active disease.

The chain couples TRBV18 to TRBJ1-1; D is ambiguous. V was pared by 6 bases and J by 0 bases, with 14 bases between. This CDR3 has 15 residues. Germline values: CDR1 KGHSH, CDR2 LQKENI. CDR3 loop: CASSLHETLNTEAFF. The CDR3 DNA is TGTGCCAGCTCGCTACATGAGACATTGAACACTGAAGCTTTCTTT.

V usage is TRBV4-1 and J usage is TRBJ1-5; maybe TRBD1 (6 bases). The CDR3 runs to 16 residues. V was shortened by 3 bases and J by 3 bases, with 15 bases between the two germline ends. Germline V CDR1 and CDR2: MGHRA, YSYEKL. CDR3 residues: CASSHPDSRSNQPQHF. The CDR3 region has the DNA TGCGCCAGCAGCCACCCGGACAGCCGTTCCAATCAGCCCCAGCATTTT.

The V call is TRBV10-1, the J call TRBJ1-1, with a possible D match to TRBD1 (6 bases). The CDR3 covers 16 residues. Per germline, CDR1 WNHNN and CDR2 SYGVQD (reference sequence). Trimming took off 0 bases at V and 5 bases at J, with 16 bases between the two ends. The CDR3 here is CASSESSRGARTEAFF. DNA of the CDR3: TGCGCCAGCAGTGAGTCTAGTCGGGGGGCTAGAACTGAAGCTTTCTTT.

This clone was recorded once. The rearrangement joins TRBV6-5 to TRBJ1-4; possibly TRBD1 for D (5 bases). This CDR3 has 13 residues. V dropped 6 bases and J dropped 12 bases, with 17 bases sitting between them. Germline lookup yields CDR1 MNHEY and CDR2 SVGAGI. The CDR3 nucleotides read TGTGCCAGCAGGTTCCTCGGGGGGGGTCAACTGTTTTTT. It specifies CASRFLGGGQLFF.

This chain links TRBV5-6 with TRBJ1-2, with 7 bases identical to TRBD1. The ends lost 3 bases at V and 8 bases at J; junction bases unmatched: 7. Germline V gives CDR1 SGHDT, CDR2 YYEEEE. This CDR3 has 13 amino acids. CDR3 nucleotide sequence: TGTGCCAGCAGCTCTGACACAGGGGTAGGCTACACCTTC. It yields the protein CASSSDTGVGYTF. The full variable domain, in which reference TRBV5-6 and TRBJ1-2 provide the parts outside the CDR3, is DAGVTQSPTHLIKTRGQQVTLRCSPKSGHDTVSWYQQALGQGPQFIFQYYEEEERQRGNFPDRFSGHQFPNYSSELNVNALLLGDSALYLCASSSDTGVGYTFGSGTRLTVV.

This rearrangement joins TRBV20-1 to TRBJ2-7, with TRBD1 as a possible D gene (5 bases). The CDR3 loop spans 14 amino acids. The germline gives CDR1 DFQATT, CDR2 SNEGSKA (reference sequence). The ends were cut back, 6 bases at V and 2 bases at J, with 17 bases in the middle. CDR3 DNA sequence: TGCAGTGCGAGTAGGGCAGGGCTCCCCTACGAGCAGTACTTC. Protein: CSASRAGLPYEQYF.

This clone occurred once. The V call is TRBV18, the J call TRBJ2-5; 7 bases are shared with TRBD2. V was pared by 4 bases and J by 5 bases, with 10 bases of the junction left unmatched. Germline-derived CDR1 and CDR2 are KGHSH and LQKENI. This CDR3 spans 15 amino acids. CDR3 coding DNA: TGTGCCAGCTCACGCTTTGCGGGGGTCGGTGAGACCCAGTACTTC. Translating it yields CASSRFAGVGETQYF. Full variable domain (missing parts from reference TRBV18 and TRBJ2-5): NAGVMQNPRHLVRRRGQEARLRCSPMKGHSHVYWYRQLPEEGLKFMVYLQKENIIDESGMPKERFSAEFPKEGPSILRIQQVVRGDSAAYFCASSRFAGVGETQYFGPGTRLLVL.

This clone was recorded only once. This chain links TRBV5-8 with TRBJ1-2, with unresolved D. Trimming removed 0 bases at V and 5 bases at J, with 11 bases between. CDR3 size: 14 residues. Germline V lookup: CDR1 SGHTS, CDR2 YDEGEE. The CDR3 bases are TGTGCCAGCAGCTTGGCCGCCACTACTTATGGCTACACCTTC. Its translation: CASSLAATTYGYTF.

This chain joins TRBV5-1 and TRBJ1-4; 7 positions agree with TRBD1. The CDR3 consists of 15 residues. The germline V gene encodes CDR1 SGHRS and CDR2 YFSETQ. V dropped 0 bases and J dropped 5; count of bases not matched to a gene: 4. DNA for the CDR3: TGCGCCAGCAGCTTGGCGGGACAGCAAAATGAAAAACTGTTTTTT. It yields the protein CASSLAGQQNEKLFF.

The rearrangement joins TRBV6-5 to TRBJ2-5; TRBD2 matches 7 bases. J gave up 5 bases and V 2 bases, and 5 bases lay outside the gene matches. The germline V gene has CDR1 MNHEY and CDR2 SVGAGI. The CDR3 is 14 residues long. DNA for the CDR3: TGTGCCAGCAGTTACAAGGGGCGGGGGGAGACCCAGTACTTC. This encodes CASSYKGRGETQYF.

This sequence joins TRBV5-1 and TRBJ2-7, with 9 bases identical to TRBD1. Germline-derived CDR1 and CDR2 are SGHRS and YFSETQ. With 4 bases clipped from V and 0 bases from J, the junction kept 5 bases outside the gene matches. This CDR3 has 15 residues. In nucleotides, the CDR3 is TGCGCCAGCAGCCCGGGACAGGGAAGCTCCTACGAGCAGTACTTC. It translates to CASSPGQGSSYEQYF.

J is TRBJ2-1 and V is TRBV19, with D tentatively TRBD2 (6 bases). The germline gives CDR1 LNHDA, CDR2 SQIVND (reference sequence). V was shortened by 6 bases and J by 7 bases, with 16 bases between the two germline ends. The CDR3 totals 14 residues. The CDR3 region has the DNA TGTGCCAGTAGCGTTAGTGGGGGGATGAATGAGCAGTTCTTC. Translating gives CASSVSGGMNEQFF.

The genes are TRBV12-3 or TRBV12-4 and TRBJ1-6; D is unresolved. The CDR3 is made up of 12 amino acids. V lost 6 bases, J lost 10 bases, and 10 bases lay in between. CDR3 in amino acids: CASRPDSSPLHF. CDR3 sequence (DNA): TGTGCCAGCAGACCGGACTCGTCACCCCTCCACTTT.

This clone was observed once. The V and J genes are TRBV10-1 and TRBJ2-1; 9 nucleotides line up with TRBD2. Per germline, CDR1 WNHNN and CDR2 SYGVQD (reference sequence). With 3 bases clipped from V and 7 bases from J, the junction kept 7 bases outside the gene matches. This CDR3 contains 15 residues. Here the CDR3 reads CASSERRGGPNEQFF. CDR3 bases: TGCGCCAGCAGTGAAAGGCGGGGGGGCCCTAATGAGCAGTTCTTC.

V is TRBV10-2 and J is TRBJ2-2; TRBD2 aligns across 8 bases. Germline-derived CDR1 and CDR2 are WSHSY and SAAADI. V was clipped by 8 bases and J by 5 bases; unmatched bases: 7. The CDR3 loop spans 14 amino acids. The chain's CDR3 is CASVRGGQTGELFF. The CDR3 coding sequence is TGCGCCAGCGTTCGCGGGGGGCAGACCGGGGAGCTGTTTTTT.

This clone was recorded at least ten times. V and J are TRBV5-5 and TRBJ1-6, with 8 bases lining up with TRBD1. CDR1 and CDR2 from the germline V gene are SGHKS and YYEKEE (reference sequence). After removal of 4 bases from V and 6 bases from J, the junction contained 6 bases not matched to a gene. This CDR3 is 15 amino acids long. The CDR3 here is CASSTTGQVNSPLHF. DNA of the CDR3: TGTGCCAGCAGCACTACGGGACAGGTTAATTCACCCCTCCACTTT.

The chain uses TRBV12-3 or TRBV12-4 and TRBJ1-4; D is perhaps TRBD1 (6 bases). The CDR3 covers 13 residues. Trimming shortened V by 1 base and J by 12 bases, and 12 bases separated the two germline ends. In DNA, the CDR3 is TGTGCCAGCAGTTTAGTGTACGGGGGGCAACTGTTTTTT. Its translation: CASSLVYGGQLFF.

DNA of the CDR3: TGTGCCAGCAGTTGGCTAGCGGGGAGTGAGCAGTTCTTC. It is translated as CASSWLAGSEQFF. The rearrangement joins TRBV6-5 to TRBJ2-1; the match to TRBD2 covers 9 bases. This CDR3 comprises 13 residues. V gave up 4 bases and J gave up 9 bases; unmatched junction bases: 4. Germline assignment: CDR1 MNHEY and CDR2 SVGAGI.

J is TRBJ1-1 and V is TRBV18; D remains unclear. The CDR3 length is 13 residues. CDR1 is KGHSH and CDR2 is LQKENI in the germline V gene. Between the trimmed V and J ends, which lost 2 bases and 1 base, there was a span of 5 bases. As DNA, the CDR3 is TGTGCCAGCTCACCAAGAGAGAACACTGAAGCTTTCTTT. It codes for CASSPRENTEAFF.

The rearrangement links TRBV2 to TRBJ1-4; D is ambiguous. The CDR3 extends over 14 amino acids. The germline gives CDR1 SNHLY, CDR2 FYNNEI. V lost 2 bases to trimming and J lost 7 bases, with 11 bases between them. The CDR3 region is CASSELTVGEKLFF. CDR3 nucleotides: TGTGCCAGCAGTGAATTAACAGTCGGTGAAAAACTGTTTTTT.

The CDR3 loop is CASSVYRGSNEKLFF. CDR3 DNA: TGTGCCAGCAGCGTCTACAGGGGTTCTAATGAAAAACTGTTTTTT. The chain combines TRBV11-2 with TRBJ1-4; 7 bases are a match to TRBD1. The CDR3 length is 15 residues. J lost 3 bases, V lost 5 bases, and 6 bases had no gene match. Germline lookup yields CDR1 SGHAT and CDR2 FQNNGV.

The genes are TRBV14 and TRBJ1-2; D might be TRBD1 (5 bases). Germline V lookup: CDR1 SGHDN, CDR2 FVKESK. This CDR3 is 14 amino acids long. The germline V and J ends were trimmed by 0 bases and 4 bases, with 9 bases remaining between them. CDR3 coding DNA: TGTGCCAGCAGCCAAGATTGGGGACTCTATGGCTACACCTTC. Amino acid sequence: CASSQDWGLYGYTF.

The chain recombines TRBV18 with TRBJ1-2; 7 positions match TRBD1. Germline CDR1 KGHSH, CDR2 LQKENI. V shed 1 base, J shed 3 bases, and the junction held 8 bases outside the gene matches. CDR3 length: 16 residues. CDR3 amino acids: CASSPLRGKADYGYTF. CDR3 in DNA: TGTGCCAGCTCACCACTCAGGGGGAAAGCGGACTATGGCTACACCTTC.

This clone is a singleton in its sample. The chain has TRBV10-3 and TRBJ2-3, with 10 bases matching TRBD1. Germline V gives CDR1 ENHRY, CDR2 SYGVKD. V gave up 4 bases and J gave up 3 bases; unmatched junction bases: 4. This CDR3 is 15 amino acids long. In DNA form, the CDR3 reads TGTGCCATCAGTGTGGGACAGGGGAGAACAGATACGCAGTATTTT. It yields the protein CAISVGQGRTDTQYF.

This chain joins TRBV4-1 and TRBJ1-2; D might be TRBD1 (6 bases). Per germline, CDR1 MGHRA and CDR2 YSYEKL. Deletions cut 2 bases from V and 5 bases from J, with 9 bases between. The CDR3 runs 13 residues. The CDR3 DNA follows: TGCGCCAGCAGCCAACCTCAGGGGTATGGCTACACCTTC. Translating gives CASSQPQGYGYTF.

V gene TRBV7-9 combines with J gene TRBJ1-5; D call uncertain. The CDR3 has 14 amino acids. V lost 5 bases, J lost 4 bases, and 12 bases lay in between. Germline assignment: CDR1 SEHNR and CDR2 FQNEAQ (reference sequence). The DNA for the CDR3 is TGTGCCAGCAGCCCACTATTAGGTAATCAGCCCCAGCATTTT. This sequence encodes CASSPLLGNQPQHF.